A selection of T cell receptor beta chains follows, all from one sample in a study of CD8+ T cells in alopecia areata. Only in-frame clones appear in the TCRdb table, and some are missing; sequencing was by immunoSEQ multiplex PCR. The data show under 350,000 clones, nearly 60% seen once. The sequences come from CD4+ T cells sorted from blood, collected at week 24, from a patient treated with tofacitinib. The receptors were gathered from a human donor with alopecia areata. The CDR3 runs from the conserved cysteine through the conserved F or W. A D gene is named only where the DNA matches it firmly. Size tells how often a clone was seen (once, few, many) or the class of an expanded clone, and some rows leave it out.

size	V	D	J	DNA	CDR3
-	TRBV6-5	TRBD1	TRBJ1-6	TGTGCCAGCAGCCGGACAGGGGGTTCACCCCTCCACTTT	CASSRTGGSPLHF
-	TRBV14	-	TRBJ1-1	TGTGCCAGCAGCCGTCGGGACGGCGGGGGCACTGAAGCTTTCTTT	CASSRRDGGGTEAFF
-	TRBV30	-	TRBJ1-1	TGTGCCTGGAGGAGGGGAGGTTTGAACACTGAAGCTTTCTTT	CAWRRGGLNTEAFF
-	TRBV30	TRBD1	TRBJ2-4	TGTGCCTGGAGTGTACGCACAGGGGCTGAATACTTC	CAWSVRTGAEYF
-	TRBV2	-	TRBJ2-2	TGTGCCAGCAGTGAGGTCCCCGGCGGGACCGGGGAGCTGTTTTTT	CASSEVPGGTGELFF
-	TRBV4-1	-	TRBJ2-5	TGCGCCAGCAGCCAAGAATCCCCTGGCCTAGCCCGCGAGACCCAGTACTTC	CASSQESPGLARETQYF
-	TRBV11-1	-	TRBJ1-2	TGTGCCAGCTACGGCGGGAACTATGGCTACACCTTC	CASYGGNYGYTF
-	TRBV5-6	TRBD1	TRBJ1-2	TGTGCCAGCAGCTGGGTACTTTGGGCTCCTAGGACAGGAAACTATGGCTACACCTTC	CASSWVLWAPRTGNYGYTF
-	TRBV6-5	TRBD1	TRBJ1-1	TGTGCCAGCAGCCAGGGGGTGTTCACTGAAGCTTTCTTT	CASSQGVFTEAFF
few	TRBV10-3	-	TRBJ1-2	TGTGCCATCACCCAAAGGGCCAGGGAAGACTATGGCTACACCTTC	CAITQRAREDYGYTF
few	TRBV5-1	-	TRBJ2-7	TGCGCCAGCAGCTTGGGAGGGTCCGGCGAGCAGTACTTC	CASSLGGSGEQYF
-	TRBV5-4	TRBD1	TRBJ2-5	TGTGCCAGCAGCCCGGACAGGGGGCAAGAGACCCAGTACTTC	CASSPDRGQETQYF
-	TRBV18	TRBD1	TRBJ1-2	TGTGCCAGCTCACCACCCGGGACAGGCGGTCCATCTGGATATGGCTACACCTTC	CASSPPGTGGPSGYGYTF
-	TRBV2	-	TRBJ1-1	TGTGCCAGCAGTGATCAGGGAACGAACACTGAAGCTTTCTTT	CASSDQGTNTEAFF
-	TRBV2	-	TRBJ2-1	TGTGCCAGCAGTGAATGGGGGGAGCAGTTCTTC	CASSEWGEQFF
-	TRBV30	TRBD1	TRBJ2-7	TGTGCCTGGAGTGGGGTACAGGGGTACGAGCAGTACTTC	CAWSGVQGYEQYF
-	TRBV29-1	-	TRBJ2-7	TGCAGCGTTGAAGAGACGGGCTCCTACGAGCAGTACTTC	CSVEETGSYEQYF
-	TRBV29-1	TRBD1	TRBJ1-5	TGCAGCGTTTCCCAGGGGGCGGCCAATCAGCCCCAGCATTTT	CSVSQGAANQPQHF
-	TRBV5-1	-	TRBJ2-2	TGCGCCAGCAGCTTGGCTGACAGCCAAAGAACCGGGGAGCTGTTTTTT	CASSLADSQRTGELFF
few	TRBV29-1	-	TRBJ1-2	TGCAGCGTTGACTCCCCAGGGAGGGACTATGGCTACACCTTC	CSVDSPGRDYGYTF
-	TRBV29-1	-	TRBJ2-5	TGCAGCGTTGGTCTACTGCAAGAGACCCAGTACTTC	CSVGLLQETQYF
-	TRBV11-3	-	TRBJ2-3	TGTGCCAGCAGCTTAGCGGGGGTAGATACGCAGTATTTT	CASSLAGVDTQYF
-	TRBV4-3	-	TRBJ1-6	TGCGCCAGCACCCTACAGGCCAGCGGGGATTCACCCCTCCACTTT	CASTLQASGDSPLHF
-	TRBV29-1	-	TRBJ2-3	TGCAGCGTTGGGACAGAGCTGAGCGATACGCAGTATTTT	CSVGTELSDTQYF
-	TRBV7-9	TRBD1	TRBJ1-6	TGTGCCAGCAGCTCAGCATCGGGACAGGGTAATTCACCCCTCCACTTT	CASSSASGQGNSPLHF
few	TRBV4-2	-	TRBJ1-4	TGTGCCAGCAGCCCTACAGGGACGGATGAAAAACTGTTTTTT	CASSPTGTDEKLFF
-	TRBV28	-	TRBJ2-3	TGTGCCAGCAGTTTTGATTTTCCGGGGACCGTTAGCACAGATACGCAGTATTTT	CASSFDFPGTVSTDTQYF
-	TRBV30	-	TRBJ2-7	TGTGCCTGGAGTCGGGACTCAATAGACTACGAGCAGTACTTC	CAWSRDSIDYEQYF
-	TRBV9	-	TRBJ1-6	TGTGCCAGCAGCGTACGACTGGACGTCAATTCACCCCTCCACTTT	CASSVRLDVNSPLHF
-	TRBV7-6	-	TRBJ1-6	TGTGCCAGCAGCTCCCCCAGACAGAATTCACCCCTCCACTTT	CASSSPRQNSPLHF
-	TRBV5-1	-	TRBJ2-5	TGCGCCAGCAGCGACCCCGGACAAGAGACCCAGTACTTC	CASSDPGQETQYF
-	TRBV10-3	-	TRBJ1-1	TGTGCCATCAGTGACAACACTGAAGCTTTCTTT	CAISDNTEAFF
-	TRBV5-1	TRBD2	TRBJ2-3	TGCGCCAGCATTCGGGGGGGCCTGGCAGATACGCAGTATTTT	CASIRGGLADTQYF
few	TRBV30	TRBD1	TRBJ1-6	TGTGCCTGGAAAGGACAGGGGGTAGGCTCACCCCTCCACTTT	CAWKGQGVGSPLHF
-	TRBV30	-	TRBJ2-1	TGTGCCTGGAGCCCCCTTAATGAGCAGTTCTTC	CAWSPLNEQFF
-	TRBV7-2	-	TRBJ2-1	TGTGCCAGCAGCTTAGTGCCGTTGGATGAGCAGTTCTTC	CASSLVPLDEQFF
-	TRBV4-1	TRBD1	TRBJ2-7	TGCGCCAGCAGTCCGGACAGGGTCCTGGCCTACGAGCAGTACTTC	CASSPDRVLAYEQYF
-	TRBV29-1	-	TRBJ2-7	TGCAGCGTTGAAGCGGGCCGCGAGCAGTACTTC	CSVEAGREQYF
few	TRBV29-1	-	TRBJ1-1	TGCAGCGTTGAAACCCTGGGCAGGGGGAACACTGAAGCTTTCTTT	CSVETLGRGNTEAFF
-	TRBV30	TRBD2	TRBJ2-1	TGTGCCGGGGACGGGGGGGCCGGGCGAGAGCAGTTCTTC	CAGDGGAGREQFF
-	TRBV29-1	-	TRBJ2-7	TGCAGCGTTGAAGACAACTACGAGCAGTACTTC	CSVEDNYEQYF
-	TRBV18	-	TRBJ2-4	TGTGCCAGCGCAAGGCAGCTGGGGAACATTCAGTACTTC	CASARQLGNIQYF
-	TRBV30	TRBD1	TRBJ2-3	TGTGCCTGGAGTAAGGACAGGGCGGCAGATACGCAGTATTTT	CAWSKDRAADTQYF
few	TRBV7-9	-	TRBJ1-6	TGTGCCAGCAGAGAGACGGGGGCTGATAATTCACCCCTCCACTTT	CASRETGADNSPLHF
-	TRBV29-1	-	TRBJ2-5	TGCAGCGTTGGAGACGGTCAAGAGACCCAGTACTTC	CSVGDGQETQYF
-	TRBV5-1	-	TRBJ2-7	TGCGCCAGCAGGTATGGAACACGGGACAAGTCCTACGAGCAGTACTTC	CASRYGTRDKSYEQYF
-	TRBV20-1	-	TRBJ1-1	TGCATCTTCGTGGCTGAAGCTTTCTTT	CIFVAEAFF
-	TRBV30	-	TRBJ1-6	TGTGCCTGGATCGGACGGAATAATTCACCCCTCCACTTT	CAWIGRNNSPLHF
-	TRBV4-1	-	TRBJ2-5	TGCGCCAGCAGCCAAGATCACTCAGAAGAGACCCAGTACTTC	CASSQDHSEETQYF
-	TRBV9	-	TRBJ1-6	TGTGCCAGCAGCCCTCGACAGGATTCACCCCTCCACTTT	CASSPRQDSPLHF
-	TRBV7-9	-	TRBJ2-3	TGTGCCAGCCAGGGATCTCGCACAGATACGCAGTATTTT	CASQGSRTDTQYF
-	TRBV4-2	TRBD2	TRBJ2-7	TGTGCCAGCAGGGGAATAGCGGGAGAGCAGTACTTC	CASRGIAGEQYF
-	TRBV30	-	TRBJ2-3	TGTGCCTGGACCTCCTTCGATACGCAGTATTTT	CAWTSFDTQYF
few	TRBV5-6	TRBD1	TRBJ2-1	TGTGCCAGCAGCTTGTGGACAGGGGATCGGCAGTTCTTC	CASSLWTGDRQFF